The clone carrying this T cell receptor beta chain was seen a single time. The data derive from a study of T cell changes during pregnancy in multiple sclerosis. Germline V gives CDR1 SEHNR, CDR2 FQNEAQ (reference sequence). The CDR3 is made up of 16 amino acids. V trimming: 1 base; J trimming: 3 bases; junction bases outside the gene matches: 5. Assay: immunoSEQ multiplex PCR; the TCRdb copy retains only in-frame clones and omits some. In the table there are approximately 41,000 clones, roughly 89% of which are singletons. J is TRBJ2-4 and V is TRBV7-9, with TRBD1 matching over 8 bases. This sample comprised CD4+ T cells from peripheral blood mononuclear cells, obtained in the second trimester of pregnancy. The source of this sequence is a female donor with multiple sclerosis, enrolled in a pregnancy study. This CDR3 is CASSLGAGTGKNIQYF. The CDR3 nucleotides read TGTGCCAGCAGCTTAGGGGCCGGGACAGGCAAAAACATTCAGTACTTC.